Presented here are 22 T cell receptor beta chains from one specimen sequenced in a study of blood T cell repertoires in COVID-19. Clones were read by immunoSEQ multiplex PCR, and TCRdb kept only the in-frame ones, dropping some. The sample has about 180,000 clones, around 83% seen once. Sequenced material: peripheral blood. The receptor source for this set is a woman aged 30 to 39 with active or convalescent COVID-19.

The rearrangement links TRBV23-1 to TRBJ2-7; 7 bases map to TRBD2. TRBV23-1 is sorted into the ORF group, with uncertain function. The CDR3 sequence is 14 residues long. The V gene end was trimmed by 6 bases and the J gene end by 0 bases; junction bases not matched to a gene: 5. The CDR3 loop reads CASRETSDSYEQYF. The CDR3 DNA reads as TGCGCCAGCAGGGAAACTAGCGACTCCTACGAGCAGTACTTC.

The rearrangement joins TRBV7-2 to TRBJ2-7; 8 positions agree with TRBD2. CDR1 is SGHTA and CDR2 is FQGNSA in the germline V gene. The CDR3 spans 13 residues. J lost 7 bases, V lost 4 bases, and 6 bases had no gene match. The DNA for the CDR3 is TGTGCCAGCAGCTCGGGACTAGAATTGGAGCAGTACTTC. Its protein product is CASSSGLELEQYF.

V gene TRBV19 combines with J gene TRBJ1-5; D not resolved. This CDR3 has 15 amino acids. Germline assignment: CDR1 LNHDA and CDR2 SQIVND (reference sequence). V was shortened by 5 bases and J by 0 bases, with 11 bases between the two germline ends. CDR3 bases: TGTGCCAGTAGTCTCGGACTGCTTAGCAATCAGCCCCAGCATTTT. Protein: CASSLGLLSNQPQHF.

The gene calls are TRBV3-1 (or the pseudogene TRBV3-2) and TRBJ2-7; 8 bases align to TRBD2. CDR1 LGHDT and CDR2 YNNKEL come from the germline V gene (reference sequence). Trimming at V came to 3 bases and at J to 4 bases, leaving 5 bases not matched to a gene. The CDR3 length is 14 residues. CDR3 region: CASSHGLAEYEQYF. The CDR3, as DNA: TGTGCCAGCAGCCACGGACTAGCAGAATACGAGCAGTACTTC.

This clone has a single count. This sequence joins TRBV7-8 and TRBJ2-1; 7 positions agree with TRBD2. The trim removed 3 bases at V and 3 bases at J, leaving 5 bases unmatched. In germline, CDR1 is SGHVS, CDR2 FQNEAQ. This CDR3 spans 15 amino acids. CDR3 amino acids: CASSFSGYNYNEQFF. CDR3 coding DNA: TGTGCCAGCAGCTTTAGCGGGTATAACTACAATGAGCAGTTCTTC.

The gene calls are TRBV4-1 and TRBJ1-2; the D gene is possibly TRBD1 (5 bases). The CDR3 totals 15 residues. Trimming removed 0 bases from V and 4 bases from J, with 12 bases in between. Germline V gene data show CDR1 as MGHRA and CDR2 as YSYEKL. CDR3 DNA: TGCGCCAGCAGCCAAGATCACGGAGGGGTCTATGGCTACACCTTC. This translates into CASSQDHGGVYGYTF.

This clone was seen a few times. The chain carries TRBV30 and TRBJ1-4; 7 positions agree with TRBD1. This CDR3 has 15 amino acids. The V and J ends lost 2 bases and 7 bases, in that order; junction bases with no gene match: 10. The V gene's germline CDR1 is GTSNPN and CDR2 SVGIG (reference sequence). CDR3 nucleotides: TGTGCCTGGAGTCGAGGGCAGGGGGTAGGTGAAAAACTGTTTTTT. Protein: CAWSRGQGVGEKLFF.

This clone was found once. The chain couples TRBV9 to TRBJ2-1, with TRBD2 identical over 9 bases. Germline CDR1 is SGDLS and CDR2 is YYNGEE. This CDR3 has 14 amino acids. Losses at the gene ends were 4 bases for V and 10 bases for J; bases not matched to a gene: 9. CDR3 amino acids: CASSPEAGGREQFF. CDR3 sequence (DNA): TGTGCCAGCAGCCCTGAGGCGGGGGGGCGGGAGCAGTTCTTC.

The rearrangement joins TRBV29-1 to TRBJ1-5, with 9 bases aligning to TRBD1. The CDR3 is 14 amino acids. The V and J ends lost 4 bases and 5 bases, in that order; junction bases with no gene match: 6. Looked up from germline, CDR1 is SQVTM and CDR2 is ANQGSEA. CDR3 amino acids: CSVVGTGSDQPQHF. CDR3 DNA: TGCAGCGTTGTTGGGACAGGGTCCGATCAGCCCCAGCATTTT.

The chain links TRBV4-1 to TRBJ2-7, with 11 positions matching TRBD1. After removal of 2 bases from V and 2 bases from J, the junction contained 8 bases not matched to a gene. The CDR3 sequence is 17 residues long. Germline V CDR1 and CDR2: MGHRA, YSYEKL. The CDR3 here is CASSQHIPGQGAYEQYF. The CDR3 region has the DNA TGCGCCAGCAGCCAACATATCCCGGGACAGGGGGCCTACGAGCAGTACTTC.

The CDR3 sequence is CASTDGSLYGYTF. The CDR3 DNA sequence: TGTGCCAGCACCGACGGTAGCCTCTATGGCTACACCTTC. The chain uses TRBV12-3 or TRBV12-4 and TRBJ1-2; D gene unclear. The CDR3 totals 13 residues. Trimming cost V 7 bases and J 4 bases, with 13 bases left between them.

This clone was found once. A junction boundary mismatches the germline segment, possibly from a read error. This chain links TRBV13 with TRBJ2-2, with D tentatively TRBD1 (5 bases). CDR1 is PRHDT and CDR2 is FYEKMQ in the germline V gene (reference sequence). CDR3 length: 15 residues. CDR3 sequence: CVSSLGPGIAGELFF. The CDR3 region has the DNA TGTGTCAGCAGCTTAGGACCAGGGATCGCCGGGGAGCTGTTTTTT. The variable domain in full, with the rest retrieved from reference TRBV13 and TRBJ2-2, is AAGVIQSPRHLIKEKRETATLKCYPIPRHDTVYWYQQGPGQDPQFLISFYEKMQSDKGSIPDRFSAQQFSDYHSELNMSSLELGDSALYFCVSSLGPGIAGELFFGEGSRLTVL.

This chain connects TRBV5-1 to TRBJ1-6; 7 bases align to TRBD1. The V and J ends lost 2 bases and 7 bases, in that order; junction bases with no gene match: 6. CDR1 is SGHRS and CDR2 is YFSETQ in the germline V gene. This CDR3 spans 15 amino acids. CDR3 protein: CASSFQEGANSPLHF. DNA for the CDR3: TGCGCCAGCAGCTTTCAGGAGGGGGCAAATTCACCCCTCCACTTT.

The rearrangement uses TRBV29-1 and TRBJ1-4; TRBD1 aligns across 8 bases. The J segment lost 4 bases and the V segment lost 6 bases, leaving 4 bases of the junction unmatched. CDR1 is SQVTM, CDR2 ANQGSEA, per germline. This CDR3 is built from 13 residues. The CDR3 bases are TGCAGCGTCCCAGGACAGGGTAATGAAAAACTGTTTTTT. It encodes CSVPGQGNEKLFF.

V gene TRBV13 combines with J gene TRBJ2-4; 9 bases map to TRBD1. The CDR3 runs to 14 residues. Losses at the gene ends were 4 bases for V and 7 bases for J; bases not matched to a gene: 5. CDR1 PRHDT and CDR2 FYEKMQ come from the germline V gene (reference sequence). The CDR3 DNA follows: TGTGCCAGCAGCTCGCGACAGGGGGGTAACATTCAGTACTTC. Encoded protein: CASSSRQGGNIQYF.

A single count supports this clone. The chain joins TRBV28 to TRBJ1-2; a possible D gene is TRBD1 (5 bases). The germline V gene encodes CDR1 MDHEN and CDR2 SYDVKM. The CDR3 totals 12 residues. Trimming removed 5 bases from V and 8 bases from J, with 12 bases in between. Written as DNA, the CDR3 is TGTGCCAGCAGTACCAGGGTGGGGGGCTACACCTTC. Its translation: CASSTRVGGYTF.

This clone was seen a few times. The V and J genes are TRBV11-2 and TRBJ1-4; D is unclear. This CDR3 has 16 residues. Germline-derived CDR1 and CDR2 are SGHAT and FQNNGV. Trimming stripped 5 bases from V and 3 bases from J, with 16 bases between. CDR3 region: CASSVGAGTPNEKLFF. In DNA, the CDR3 is TGTGCCAGCAGCGTCGGAGCGGGAACTCCTAATGAAAAACTGTTTTTT.

The chain combines TRBV12-3 or TRBV12-4 with TRBJ1-1; D uncertain. V gave up 6 bases and J gave up 8 bases, with 10 bases separating them. There are 11 residues in the CDR3. CDR3 sequence reads: CASSARSEAFF. Written as DNA, the CDR3 is TGTGCCAGCAGCGCACGGAGCGAAGCTTTCTTT.

The chain links TRBV18 to TRBJ1-1; D is perhaps TRBD1 (6 bases). CDR1 KGHSH and CDR2 LQKENI come from the germline V gene. The germline V and J ends were trimmed by 1 base and 5 bases, with 14 bases remaining between them. The CDR3 covers 15 residues. CDR3 bases: TGTGCCAGCTCACCACTACCACAGGGAGGGACTGAAGCTTTCTTT. Encoded protein: CASSPLPQGGTEAFF.

This clone was seen a single time. This chain connects TRBV29-1 to TRBJ1-1; unclear D gene. The V gene lost 4 bases and the J gene lost 0 bases, with 3 bases spanning the gap. The CDR3 is 11 residues long. CDR1 and CDR2 (germline): SQVTM, ANQGSEA. CDR3 sequence reads: CSVAVNTEAFF. The CDR3 DNA reads as TGCAGCGTTGCGGTGAACACTGAAGCTTTCTTT.

The V and J genes are TRBV6-6 and TRBJ1-2, with D possibly TRBD1 on 6 matching bases. CDR3 length: 14 residues. The V end was cut by 2 bases, the J end by 3 bases, with 10 bases between. Per germline, CDR1 MNHNY and CDR2 SVGAGI (reference sequence). The CDR3 region has the DNA TGTGCCAGCAGTTACCCGGCAGGGGACTATGGCTACACCTTC. It encodes CASSYPAGDYGYTF.

The V call is TRBV5-1, the J call TRBJ1-2; possibly TRBD1 for D (5 bases). Germline V CDR1 and CDR2: SGHRS, YFSETQ. The V gene lost 2 bases and the J gene lost 4 bases, with 12 bases spanning the gap. The CDR3 spans 14 residues. The CDR3 DNA follows: TGCGCCAGCAGCTTTCCAGGGCAAGTCTATGGCTACACCTTC. It yields the protein CASSFPGQVYGYTF.